The entry below gives a single T cell receptor beta chain sequence along with its context. The data originate from a study of CD8 T cells in Susac syndrome. The TEMRA cells underwent FACS enrichment, while the CD8+ and CD4+ T cells underwent negative isolation. Germline-derived CDR1 and CDR2 are MDHEN and SYDVKM. Trimming shortened V by 6 bases and J by 4 bases, and 17 bases separated the two germline ends. This CDR3 is 15 amino acids long. RNA amounts of about 0.45 to 1 ug underwent reverse transcription with random hexamers. Amplification of TCR beta CDR3 used immunoSEQ multiplex PCR across 54 Vbeta and 13 Jbeta. Via MiXCR, TCRdb re-called the immunoSEQ multiplex PCR reads, giving one row per CDR3 protein. Here the sample spans some 170,000 distinct CDR3 sequences, roughly 95% being singletons.

Sequences were obtained from CD4+ T cells from PBMCs. This chain connects TRBV28 to TRBJ2-3, with D tentatively TRBD2 (6 bases). This clonotype was obtained from a human donor with multiple sclerosis. The CDR3 reads CASSYDRDWADTQYF. CDR3 nucleotide sequence: TGTGCCAGCAGCTACGATCGGGACTGGGCAGATACGCAGTATTTT.